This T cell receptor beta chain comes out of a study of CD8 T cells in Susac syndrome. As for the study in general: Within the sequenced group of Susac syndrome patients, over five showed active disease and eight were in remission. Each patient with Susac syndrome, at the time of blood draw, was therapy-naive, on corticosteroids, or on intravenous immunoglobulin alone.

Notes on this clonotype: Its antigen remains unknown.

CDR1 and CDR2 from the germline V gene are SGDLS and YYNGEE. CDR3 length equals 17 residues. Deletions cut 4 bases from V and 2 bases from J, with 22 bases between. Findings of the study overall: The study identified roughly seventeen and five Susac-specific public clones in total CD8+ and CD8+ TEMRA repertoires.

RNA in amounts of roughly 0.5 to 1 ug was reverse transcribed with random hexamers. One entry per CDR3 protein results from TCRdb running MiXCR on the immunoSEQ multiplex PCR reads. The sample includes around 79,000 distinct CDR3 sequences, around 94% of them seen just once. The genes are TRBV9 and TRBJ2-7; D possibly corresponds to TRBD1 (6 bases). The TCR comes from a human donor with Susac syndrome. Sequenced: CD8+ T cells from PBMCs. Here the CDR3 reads CASSHSKQGSGAYEQYF. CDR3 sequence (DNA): TGTGCCAGCAGCCACTCCAAACAGGGATCCGGAGCCTACGAGCAGTACTTC.